A single sample gave rise to the 25 T cell receptor beta chains below, sequenced in a study of T-cell memory formation after mild COVID-19. Each CDR3 protein is one row after TCRdb ran MiXCR on the 5' RACE reads. This table holds about 200,000 distinct CDR3 sequences, around 8.8% found once. Sequencing used PBMCs or a T cell subset sorted from them (not recorded which). Every receptor here comes from a man younger than 35 who had mild COVID-19 (a few samples of this study predate the infection). Cell type and time point are not known.

The V and J genes are TRBV12-3 or TRBV12-4 and TRBJ2-7, with D tentatively TRBD1 (6 bases). This CDR3 has 14 amino acids. The V end was cut by 5 bases, the J end by 2 bases, with 13 bases between. CDR3 in DNA: TGTGCCAGCAGTCCGCTAGGGGGTACCTACGAGCAGTACTTC. Translated, it gives CASSPLGGTYEQYF.

This clonotype was seen only a few times. V and J are TRBV21-1 and TRBJ1-3; the table calls TRBD1, which could not be checked here. TRBV21-1 is tagged as a pseudogene. This CDR3 is built from 18 residues. The CDR3 coding sequence is TGTGCCAGCAGCCCTGCCCACCGGGGCGCCTTCTCTGGAAACACCATATATTTT. Protein sequence: CASSPAHRGAFSGNTIYF.

This clonotype was detected ten times or more. The rearrangement uses TRBV6-2 or TRBV6-3 and TRBJ2-7; no definite D call. CDR1 and CDR2 (germline): MNHEY, SVGEGT. V lost 8 bases to trimming and J lost 1 base, with 12 bases between them. The CDR3 contains 13 residues. The CDR3 region is CASGEFGSYEQYV. As DNA, the CDR3 is TGTGCCAGCGGGGAATTCGGATCCTACGAGCAGTACGTC.

In this sample, this clonotype turned up many times. The gene calls are TRBV5-1 and TRBJ2-7, with a weak D call TRBD1 (6 bases). This CDR3 is built from 14 residues. The germline V gene has CDR1 SGHRS and CDR2 YFSETQ. The germline V and J ends were trimmed by 2 bases and 0 bases, with 9 bases remaining between them. The CDR3 coding sequence is TGCGCCAGCAGCTTTGGGGGCGCCTCCTACGAGCAGTACTTC. The encoded protein is CASSFGGASYEQYF.

This clonotype was detected ten times or more. This chain links TRBV20-1 with TRBJ1-6; D gene ambiguous. The CDR3 is made up of 13 amino acids. The germline gives CDR1 DFQATT, CDR2 SNEGSKA (reference sequence). Trimming took 2 bases from V and 3 from J, leaving 5 bases between them. The CDR3 coding sequence is TGCAGTGCTAGACCGAACTATAATTCACCCCTCCACTTT. This encodes CSARPNYNSPLHF.

The sample holds one count of this clonotype. The rearrangement uses TRBV20-1 and TRBJ1-3; the match to TRBD1 covers 9 bases. The CDR3 is 15 residues long. Germline V gives CDR1 DFQATT, CDR2 SNEGSKA (reference sequence). The J segment lost 1 base and the V segment lost 3 bases, leaving 4 bases of the junction unmatched. CDR3 region: CSASPDRGSGNTIYF. In DNA, the CDR3 is TGCAGTGCTAGCCCCGACAGGGGGTCTGGAAACACCATATATTTT.

The rearrangement uses TRBV4-2 and TRBJ2-1, with D perhaps TRBD2 (6 bases). CDR3 length: 16 amino acids. Trimming removed 0 bases at V and 8 bases at J, with 17 bases between. Germline values: CDR1 LGHNA, CDR2 YNFKEQ. This chain's CDR3 is CASSQDQGTSLYEQFF. The DNA for the CDR3 is TGTGCCAGCAGCCAAGACCAAGGGACTTCCCTGTATGAGCAGTTCTTC.

This clonotype occurred many times. This rearrangement joins TRBV4-1 to TRBJ2-1; 8 bases line up with TRBD1. Germline CDR1 and CDR2: MGHRA and YSYEKL. The CDR3 extends over 15 amino acids. J was trimmed by 10 bases and V by 5 bases; bases with no gene match: 13. The CDR3 sequence: CASSSRGPVGVEQFF. The CDR3 DNA sequence: TGCGCCAGCAGCTCCAGGGGGCCCGTAGGAGTGGAGCAGTTCTTC.

For this clonotype: One junction end disagrees with the germline gene, perhaps due to a read error. This chain uses TRBV10-3 with TRBJ1-5, with 8 bases lining up with TRBD1. There are 15 residues in the CDR3. Looked up from germline, CDR1 is ENHRY and CDR2 is SYGVKD. The CDR3, as DNA: TGTGCCATCAGTGAGTCGCCAGGGGGCAACCAGCCCCAGCATTTT. Protein sequence: CAISESPGGNQPQHF.

This clonotype appeared a few times. The gene calls are TRBV7-9 and TRBJ1-2; D call uncertain. Trimming cost V 4 bases and J 6 bases, with 9 bases left between them. CDR1 is SEHNR and CDR2 is FQNEAQ in the germline V gene (reference sequence). This CDR3 contains 12 residues. The CDR3 bases are TGTGCCAGCAGCTCCCCGACGGATGGCTACACCTTC. It encodes CASSSPTDGYTF.

The DNA of the CDR3 is TGCAGTGATCGGGGGGCTAATAATTCACCCCTCCACTTT. This sequence encodes CSDRGANNSPLHF. V usage is TRBV20-1 and J usage is TRBJ1-6, with D possibly being TRBD1 (6 bases). Trimming removed 7 bases from V and 5 bases from J, with 12 bases in between. The CDR3 covers 13 residues. Germline V gives CDR1 DFQATT, CDR2 SNEGSKA (reference sequence).

A few counts support this clonotype. V gene TRBV6-4 combines with J gene TRBJ1-6, with D uncertain. The CDR3 contains 14 residues. Trimming removed 6 bases from V and 4 bases from J, with 10 bases in between. The germline CDR1 and CDR2 sequences are MRHNA and SNTAGT. The CDR3 nucleotides read TGTGCCAGCAGGAGGGAACCGTATAATTCACCCCTCCACTTT. This translates into CASRREPYNSPLHF.

This clonotype was found a few times. The CDR3 sequence is CSVVGGEDTQYF. In DNA form, the CDR3 reads TGCAGCGTTGTAGGGGGGGAAGATACGCAGTATTTT. J is TRBJ2-3 and V is TRBV29-1, with a possible D match to TRBD2 (7 bases). V gave up 4 bases and J gave up 5 bases, with 10 bases separating them. From germline, CDR1 is SQVTM and CDR2 ANQGSEA. This CDR3 has 12 amino acids.

In its sample, this clonotype was seen a few times. This chain joins TRBV7-6 and TRBJ2-2, with 9 bases that match TRBD1. The V gene's germline CDR1 is SGHVS and CDR2 FNYEAQ. This CDR3 has 16 residues. The V and J ends lost 5 bases and 1 base, in that order; junction bases with no gene match: 5. The CDR3 coding sequence is TGTGCCAGCAGCCCCGGGACAGGGAGGAACACCGGGGAGCTGTTTTTT. This encodes CASSPGTGRNTGELFF.

This clonotype was seen more than once but under ten times. The chain is built from TRBV28 and TRBJ2-5, with a weak D call TRBD1 (6 bases). Trimming left V 3 bases short and J 3 bases short, with 8 bases between. Per the germline V gene, CDR1 is MDHEN and CDR2 is SYDVKM. The CDR3 sequence is 13 residues long. The CDR3 region is CASSLRQEETQYF. The CDR3 coding sequence is TGTGCCAGCAGTTTGCGACAGGAAGAGACCCAGTACTTC.

The chain employs TRBV10-3 and TRBJ2-3; D gene uncertain. This CDR3 contains 11 residues. Germline assignment: CDR1 ENHRY and CDR2 SYGVKD. V was trimmed by 3 bases and J by 7 bases, leaving 5 bases between them. In nucleotides, the CDR3 is TGTGCCATCAGTGACCCTTATACGCAGTATTTT. Its protein is CAISDPYTQYF.

This clonotype was counted between two and nine times. The genes are TRBV12-3 or TRBV12-4 and TRBJ2-1; 7 bases fit TRBD2. Germline trimming cut 1 base from V and 7 bases from J; bases unmatched to any gene: 10. The CDR3 loop spans 16 amino acids. The CDR3 protein is CASSLEPHGGWNEQFF. The CDR3 DNA is TGTGCCAGCAGTTTAGAACCCCACGGGGGGTGGAATGAGCAGTTCTTC.

The chain is built from TRBV21-1 and TRBJ2-1; TRBD2 was called by the table and not checked on the DNA. TRBV21-1 is a known pseudogene. This CDR3 has 17 amino acids. The chain's CDR3 is CASSNPPSGGLYNEQFF. The DNA of the CDR3 is TGTGCCAGCAGCAACCCTCCTAGCGGGGGGCTTTACAATGAGCAGTTCTTC.

In this sample, this clonotype turned up many times. The V and J genes are TRBV5-1 and TRBJ2-3; possibly TRBD2 for D (6 bases). V was clipped by 5 bases and J by 2 bases, with 18 bases between them. This CDR3 is 16 amino acids long. Germline lookup yields CDR1 SGHRS and CDR2 YFSETQ. The DNA for the CDR3 is TGCGCCAGCAGGCCCGGGGCGGGGCAGATCACAGATACGCAGTATTTT. Protein product: CASRPGAGQITDTQYF. Full variable domain (outside the CDR3, taken from reference TRBV5-1 and TRBJ2-3): KAGVTQTPRYLIKTRGQQVTLSCSPISGHRSVSWYQQTPGQGLQFLFEYFSETQRNKGNFPGRFSGRQFSNSRSEMNVSTLELGDSALYLCASRPGAGQITDTQYFGPGTRLTVL.

Ten or more counts support this clonotype. The J gene is TRBJ1-2, the V gene TRBV5-1; D gene ambiguous. V was cut by 4 bases and J by 8 bases, with 18 bases left in between. The CDR3 contains 14 residues. Germline V gene lookup returns CDR1 SGHRS and CDR2 YFSETQ. In DNA form, the CDR3 reads TGCGCCAGCAGCCCTGGAGGAATTGATGGCGGCTACACCTTC. It codes for CASSPGGIDGGYTF.

This clonotype was seen a few times. The rearrangement uses TRBV11-3 and TRBJ2-2, with 8 bases that match TRBD1. V gave up 5 bases and J gave up 6 bases; unmatched junction bases: 5. Germline V CDR1 and CDR2: SGHNT, YENEEA. This CDR3 is built from 14 residues. The CDR3 sequence is CASSIGQGSGELFF. The CDR3 DNA reads TGTGCCAGCAGCATAGGACAGGGTTCCGGGGAGCTGTTTTTT. The complete variable domain, with remaining parts taken from reference TRBV11-3 and TRBJ2-2, reads EAGVVQSPRYKIIEKKQPVAFWCNPISGHNTLYWYLQNLGQGPELLIRYENEEAVDDSQLPKDRFSAERLKGVDSTLKIQPAELGDSAVYLCASSIGQGSGELFFGEGSRLTVL.

In this sample, this clonotype turned up a few times. The chain links TRBV5-6 to TRBJ2-3; D is perhaps TRBD1 or TRBD2 (6 bases each). The germline V and J ends were trimmed by 0 bases and 10 bases, with 27 bases remaining between them. The CDR3 is made up of 18 amino acids. Looked up from germline, CDR1 is SGHDT and CDR2 is YYEEEE. CDR3 DNA sequence: TGTGCCAGCAGCTTGGGAGCCGCGACTAGAGGGGGTTGGTGGTCGCAGTATTTT. This sequence encodes CASSLGAATRGGWWSQYF.

The table lists this clonotype with many counts. V is TRBV7-6 and J is TRBJ1-6; D possibly corresponds to TRBD1 (6 bases). Germline assignment: CDR1 SGHVS and CDR2 FNYEAQ. The germline V and J ends were trimmed by 5 bases and 6 bases, with 20 bases remaining between them. The CDR3 extends over 17 amino acids. CDR3 sequence reads: CASSQRGGGVSNSPLHF. DNA of the CDR3: TGTGCCAGCAGCCAACGAGGGGGAGGGGTCTCTAATTCACCCCTCCACTTT.

This clonotype has a handful of counts. The rearrangement joins TRBV5-4 to TRBJ2-7; tentatively, D is TRBD2 (6 bases). The V end was cut by 4 bases, the J end by 5 bases, with 10 bases between. The CDR3 extends over 12 amino acids. Looked up from germline, CDR1 is SGHNT and CDR2 is YYREEE (reference sequence). The CDR3 region is CASSRDSNEQYF. The CDR3 coding sequence is TGTGCCAGCAGCAGGGACTCAAACGAGCAGTACTTC.

A few counts support this clonotype. The genes are TRBV9 and TRBJ1-2; D unresolved. This CDR3 spans 16 amino acids. The V and J ends lost 0 bases and 3 bases respectively, with 15 bases between them. The germline V gene has CDR1 SGDLS and CDR2 YYNGEE. CDR3 in amino acids: CASSVEAGMTYYGYTF. In DNA, the CDR3 is TGTGCCAGCAGCGTAGAGGCTGGGATGACTTACTATGGCTACACCTTC. Using reference TRBV9 and TRBJ1-2 for the parts outside the CDR3, the full variable domain is DSGVTQTPKHLITATGQRVTLRCSPRSGDLSVYWYQQSLDQGLQFLIQYYNGEERAKGNILERFSAQQFPDLHSELNLSSLELGDSALYFCASSVEAGMTYYGYTFGSGTRLTVV.